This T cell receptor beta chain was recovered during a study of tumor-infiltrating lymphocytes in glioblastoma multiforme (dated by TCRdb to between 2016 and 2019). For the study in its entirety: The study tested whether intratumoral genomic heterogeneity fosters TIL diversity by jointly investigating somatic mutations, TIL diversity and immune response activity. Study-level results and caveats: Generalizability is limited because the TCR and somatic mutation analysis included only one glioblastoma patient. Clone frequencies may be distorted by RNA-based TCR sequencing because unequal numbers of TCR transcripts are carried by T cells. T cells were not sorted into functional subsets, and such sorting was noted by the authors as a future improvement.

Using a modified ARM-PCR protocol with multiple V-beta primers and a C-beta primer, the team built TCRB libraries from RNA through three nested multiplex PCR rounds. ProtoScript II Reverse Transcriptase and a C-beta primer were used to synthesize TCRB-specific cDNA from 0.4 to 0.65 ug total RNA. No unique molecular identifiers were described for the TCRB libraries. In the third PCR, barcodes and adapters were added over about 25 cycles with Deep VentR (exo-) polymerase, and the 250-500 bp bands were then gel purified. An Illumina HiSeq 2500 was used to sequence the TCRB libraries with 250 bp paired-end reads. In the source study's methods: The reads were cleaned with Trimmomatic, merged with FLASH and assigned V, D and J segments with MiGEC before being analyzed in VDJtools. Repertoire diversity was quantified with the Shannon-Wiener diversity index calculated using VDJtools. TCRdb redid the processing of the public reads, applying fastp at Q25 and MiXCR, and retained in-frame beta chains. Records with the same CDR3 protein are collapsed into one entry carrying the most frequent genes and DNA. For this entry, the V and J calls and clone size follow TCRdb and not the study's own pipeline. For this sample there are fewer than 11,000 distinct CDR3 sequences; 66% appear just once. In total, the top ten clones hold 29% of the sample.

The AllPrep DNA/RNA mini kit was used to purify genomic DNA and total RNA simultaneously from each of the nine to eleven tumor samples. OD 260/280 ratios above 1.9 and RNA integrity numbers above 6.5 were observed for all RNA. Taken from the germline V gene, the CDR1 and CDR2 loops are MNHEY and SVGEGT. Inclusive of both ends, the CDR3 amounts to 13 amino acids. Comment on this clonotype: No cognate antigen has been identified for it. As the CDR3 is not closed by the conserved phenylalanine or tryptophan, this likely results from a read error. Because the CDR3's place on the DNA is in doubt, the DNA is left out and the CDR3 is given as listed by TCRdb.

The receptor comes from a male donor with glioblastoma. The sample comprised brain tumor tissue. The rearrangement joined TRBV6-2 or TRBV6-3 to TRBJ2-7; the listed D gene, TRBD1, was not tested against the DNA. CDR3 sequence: CASSHGKLGVQYY.